This T cell receptor beta chain was profiled in a study of blood T cell repertoires in COVID-19. About the study: From the United States, Italy and Spain came samples of acute and convalescent COVID-19. PBMCs, B-cell-depleted T cells, or T cells provided the cDNA or gDNA that made up the material.

Study processing details: Reference gene primer amplification yielded estimated nucleated cell counts. Produced via immunoSEQ multiplex PCR; TCRdb's table is partial and in-frame only. The V and J calls and the clone size are those of that table, but D and trimming were determined from the DNA. The table includes 400,000 to 550,000 clones, 75% to 90% detected once. Sequencing used peripheral blood. This TCR came from a woman in her twenties or thirties with acute or convalescent COVID-19.

CDR3 sequence reads: CASSLPGQSYNEQFF. CDR3 in DNA: TGTGCCAGCAGCCTGCCGGGACAGTCTTACAATGAGCAGTTCTTC. The chain combines TRBV5-6 with TRBJ2-1; 7 nucleotides align to TRBD1. CDR1 and CDR2 (germline): SGHDT, YYEEEE. The J segment lost 4 bases and the V segment lost 4 bases, leaving 8 bases of the junction unmatched. The CDR3 contains 15 residues.